Presented here are 29 T cell receptor beta chains from one specimen sequenced in a study of shared clonotypes between healthy human individuals. CD45RO-negative, CCR7-positively selected cells formed the naive CD8 fraction, excluding terminally differentiated effector memory CD45RA+ cells. Clones were read by immunoSEQ multiplex PCR, and TCRdb kept only the in-frame ones, dropping some. The sample records approximately 720,000 clones, 92% being singletons. The sequenced sample was naive CD8+ T cells sorted from blood. The receptors were sampled from a man aged 30 to 39 in good health.

The V and J genes are TRBV7-9 and TRBJ2-7; D is ambiguous. This CDR3 is built from 13 residues. V dropped 0 bases and J dropped 5 bases, with 8 bases sitting between them. Looked up from germline, CDR1 is SEHNR and CDR2 is FQNEAQ (reference sequence). The CDR3 DNA follows: TGTGCCAGCAGCTTAGCGACGAAAAACGAGCAGTACTTC. Protein sequence: CASSLATKNEQYF.

The chain combines TRBV6-1 with TRBJ2-7; 7 nucleotides line up with TRBD1. Germline assignment: CDR1 MNHNS and CDR2 SASEGT. The CDR3 has 13 amino acids. J gave up 3 bases and V 6 bases, and 5 bases lay outside the gene matches. The CDR3 sequence is CASRTGDHYEQYF. CDR3 DNA: TGTGCCAGCAGAACAGGGGACCACTACGAGCAGTACTTC.

V is TRBV5-1 and J is TRBJ2-3; the match to TRBD2 covers 10 bases. The CDR3 has 17 residues. From germline, CDR1 is SGHRS and CDR2 YFSETQ. Trimming took 1 base from V and 2 from J; bases not matched to a gene: 7. The DNA of the CDR3 is TGCGCCAGCAGCTTGAACCTAGCGGGGGAGTACACAGATACGCAGTATTTT. This encodes CASSLNLAGEYTDTQYF.

The chain is built from TRBV4-1 and TRBJ2-3; possible D gene TRBD2, 6 bases. Germline values: CDR1 MGHRA, CDR2 YSYEKL. The CDR3 totals 19 residues. V lost 1 base, J lost 2 bases, and 22 bases lay in between. CDR3 DNA: TGCGCCAGCAGCCAAGCCATAATTACCGGGACGGGAGACACAGATACGCAGTATTTT. Translation: CASSQAIITGTGDTDTQYF.

The chain combines TRBV19 with TRBJ1-1, with unresolved D. CDR1 LNHDA and CDR2 SQIVND come from the germline V gene (reference sequence). The CDR3 has 13 residues. The V gene lost 3 bases and the J gene lost 1 base, with 6 bases spanning the gap. The CDR3 reads CASSILKNTEAFF. The CDR3 nucleotides read TGTGCCAGTAGTATCCTCAAGAACACTGAAGCTTTCTTT.

This sequence joins TRBV11-3 and TRBJ2-1; D gene unclear. The germline V and J ends were trimmed by 2 bases and 8 bases, with 16 bases remaining between them. Germline CDR1 and CDR2: SGHNT and YENEEA. The CDR3 is made up of 15 amino acids. As DNA, the CDR3 is TGTGCCAGCAGCTTATTACCCTCTTCTTTCGATGAGCAGTTCTTC. Its translation: CASSLLPSSFDEQFF.

The DNA of the CDR3 is TGTGCCAGCAGTTTTCAGACAGGGGTCGAGCAGTACTTC. Amino acids: CASSFQTGVEQYF. V is TRBV28 and J is TRBJ2-7; 8 bases agree with TRBD1. Germline CDR1 reads MDHEN; CDR2 reads SYDVKM. This CDR3 contains 13 residues. Unmatched junction bases numbered 4, after V lost 3 bases and J lost 6 bases.

This clone was seen only once. The chain recombines TRBV9 with TRBJ1-3; D gene ambiguous. V was clipped by 0 bases and J by 0 bases, with 10 bases between them. The germline V gene has CDR1 SGDLS and CDR2 YYNGEE. The CDR3 has 16 amino acids. The chain's CDR3 is CASSVGSWVSGNTIYF. CDR3 in DNA: TGTGCCAGCAGCGTAGGATCGTGGGTCTCTGGAAACACCATATATTTT.

This clone has only one observation. V and J are TRBV10-3 and TRBJ2-7; TRBD2 agrees at 14 bases. V was pared by 2 bases and J by 7 bases, with 16 bases of the junction left unmatched. There are 19 residues in the CDR3. CDR1 is ENHRY and CDR2 is SYGVKD in the germline V gene. Here the CDR3 DNA reads TGTGCCATCAGTGAGGCCCCTGGGACTAGCGGGAGCACGATTGGGGAGCAGTACTTC. Protein: CAISEAPGTSGSTIGEQYF.

The chain joins TRBV13 to TRBJ2-7; D ambiguous. The CDR3 has 15 residues. CDR1 PRHDT and CDR2 FYEKMQ come from the germline V gene (reference sequence). With 1 base removed from V and 6 bases from J, the gap between germline ends came to 16 bases. The CDR3 coding sequence is TGTGCCAGCAGCTTAGATGGGAAGTCTTTATTCGAGCAGTACTTC. This translates into CASSLDGKSLFEQYF.

With respect to this clone: The same CDR3 can be traced to other DNA sequences in this sample. V usage is TRBV5-4 and J usage is TRBJ2-7, with 10 bases matching TRBD2. The CDR3 is 14 amino acids. Germline loops: CDR1 SGHNT, CDR2 YYREEE (reference sequence). Germline trimming cut 1 base from V and 5 bases from J; bases unmatched to any gene: 3. CDR3 in DNA: TGTGCCAGCAGCTTGCGGCTAGCGGGAGACGAGCAGTACTTC. It codes for CASSLRLAGDEQYF.

The rearrangement links TRBV6-1 to TRBJ2-7, with 7 nucleotides matching TRBD1. The germline V gene encodes CDR1 MNHNS and CDR2 SASEGT. The ends lost 5 bases at V and 2 bases at J; junction bases unmatched: 9. CDR3 size: 15 residues. CDR3 region: CASSWPRDSPYEQYF. The CDR3 region has the DNA TGTGCCAGCAGTTGGCCTCGGGACAGTCCCTACGAGCAGTACTTC.

This clone was seen a single time. The rearrangement joins TRBV29-1 to TRBJ2-7, with 8 bases aligning to TRBD1. From germline, CDR1 is SQVTM and CDR2 ANQGSEA. The CDR3 spans 14 residues. The trim removed 7 bases at V and 4 bases at J, leaving 12 bases unmatched. The CDR3 DNA is TGCAGCGCTTCCCTGGACAGGGCTCAATACGAGCAGTACTTC. Translated, it gives CSASLDRAQYEQYF.

This clone appeared a single time. The V gene is TRBV18, the J gene TRBJ1-4; D is undetermined. The germline gives CDR1 KGHSH, CDR2 LQKENI. Trimming cost V 6 bases and J 5 bases, with 13 bases left between them. This CDR3 comprises 14 residues. The chain's CDR3 is CASSKRARNEKLFF. The CDR3 DNA reads TGTGCCAGCTCCAAGCGGGCACGGAATGAAAAACTGTTTTTT.

The rearrangement joins TRBV7-9 to TRBJ2-3, with D perhaps matching TRBD1 or TRBD2 (5 bases each). CDR1 is SEHNR and CDR2 is FQNEAQ in the germline V gene (reference sequence). V was pared by 1 base and J by 1 base, with 9 bases between. This CDR3 spans 15 amino acids. The CDR3 is CASSLVGDGTDTQYF. Here the CDR3 DNA reads TGTGCCAGCAGCTTAGTAGGGGACGGCACAGATACGCAGTATTTT.

The rearrangement links TRBV28 to TRBJ1-1; D is uncertain. The V end was cut by 3 bases, the J end by 0 bases, with 8 bases between. Germline V gives CDR1 MDHEN, CDR2 SYDVKM. The CDR3 is 14 residues long. The CDR3 DNA follows: TGTGCCAGCAGTTTCCCCCCAGTGAACACTGAAGCTTTCTTT. Its translation is CASSFPPVNTEAFF.

The chain links TRBV29-1 to TRBJ2-3; 7 nucleotides agree with TRBD2. Per the germline V gene, CDR1 is SQVTM and CDR2 is ANQGSEA. V gave up 4 bases and J gave up 2 bases; unmatched junction bases: 12. This CDR3 comprises 16 residues. The chain's CDR3 is CSVGAEWTSHTDTQYF. The CDR3 nucleotides are TGCAGCGTTGGGGCAGAGTGGACTAGTCACACAGATACGCAGTATTTT.

This sequence joins TRBV27 and TRBJ1-1; D might be TRBD1 (6 bases). Trimming stripped 0 bases from V and 1 base from J, with 9 bases between. The length of the CDR3 is 15 residues. Germline CDR1 reads MNHEY; CDR2 reads SMNVEV (reference sequence). The CDR3 reads CASSLSRGANTEAFF. The CDR3 region has the DNA TGTGCCAGCAGTTTATCTAGGGGGGCGAACACTGAAGCTTTCTTT.

This rearrangement joins TRBV11-2 to TRBJ2-1; D is unclear. Deletions cut 2 bases from V and 9 bases from J, with 14 bases between. Per germline, CDR1 SGHAT and CDR2 FQNNGV. This CDR3 is 14 amino acids long. CDR3 DNA: TGTGCCAGCAGCTTAAAGATCCTGGACGGTGAGCAGTTCTTC. Translation: CASSLKILDGEQFF.

The V and J genes are TRBV27 and TRBJ2-2; D not resolved. This CDR3 contains 14 residues. V shed 3 bases and J shed 4 bases, with 9 bases lying between them. Germline V gene lookup returns CDR1 MNHEY and CDR2 SMNVEV (reference sequence). CDR3 amino acids: CASSFQLSTGELFF. The CDR3 bases are TGTGCCAGCAGTTTCCAGCTGAGCACCGGGGAGCTGTTTTTT.

The V and J genes are TRBV15 and TRBJ2-4, with 7 bases matching TRBD1. Germline lookup yields CDR1 LNHNV and CDR2 YYDKDF (reference sequence). The V gene end was trimmed by 3 bases and the J gene end by 7 bases; junction bases not matched to a gene: 3. The CDR3 covers 13 residues. CDR3 region: CATSSRRGNIQYF. Here the CDR3 DNA reads TGTGCCACCAGCAGTCGCAGGGGGAACATTCAGTACTTC.

This clone appeared once. The chain recombines TRBV19 with TRBJ1-1, with a weak D call TRBD1 (5 bases). Germline values: CDR1 LNHDA, CDR2 SQIVND (reference sequence). CDR3 length: 13 residues. V was cut by 5 bases and J by 8 bases, with 15 bases left in between. The DNA for the CDR3 is TGTGCCAGTAGTCCGGGGCACGGCCTAGAAGCTTTCTTT. Translated: CASSPGHGLEAFF.

The V and J genes are TRBV18 and TRBJ2-3; D is perhaps TRBD2 (5 bases). The V end lost 5 bases, the J end lost 4 bases, and 19 bases lay between the germline ends. This CDR3 spans 16 amino acids. Germline lookup yields CDR1 KGHSH and CDR2 LQKENI. CDR3: CASSDSPSSGADTQYF. The CDR3 DNA follows: TGTGCCAGCTCAGATAGTCCGTCCTCCGGGGCAGATACGCAGTATTTT.

As concerns this clone: Other DNA sequences in this sample translate to the same CDR3. The gene calls are TRBV7-9 and TRBJ2-3, with no clear D. The V and J ends lost 5 bases and 2 bases respectively, with 8 bases between them. Looked up from germline, CDR1 is SEHNR and CDR2 is FQNEAQ (reference sequence). There are 13 residues in the CDR3. CDR3 region: CASSPRDTDTQYF. The CDR3 nucleotides are TGTGCCAGCAGCCCTAGGGACACAGATACGCAGTATTTT. Using reference TRBV7-9 and TRBJ2-3 for the parts outside the CDR3, the full variable domain is DTGVSQNPRHKITKRGQNVTFRCDPISEHNRLYWYRQTLGQGPEFLTYFQNEAQLEKSRLLSDRFSAERPKGSFSTLEIQRTEQGDSAMYLCASSPRDTDTQYFGPGTRLTVL.

As to this clone: Different DNA sequences within this sample yield the same CDR3. V gene TRBV16 combines with J gene TRBJ2-7; D call uncertain. CDR3 size: 12 residues. The V gene's germline CDR1 is KGHSY and CDR2 FQNENV. V lost 0 bases and J lost 4, with 4 bases in between. CDR3 sequence (DNA): TGTGCCAGCAGCCAATCGGTGTACGAGCAGTACTTC. The encoded protein is CASSQSVYEQYF.

This clone was seen once. The chain is built from TRBV28 and TRBJ2-6; 10 positions match TRBD2. Germline CDR1 and CDR2: MDHEN and SYDVKM. V lost 5 bases, J lost 2 bases, and 0 bases stayed unmatched. The CDR3 contains 15 residues. The CDR3 DNA follows: TGTGCCAGCAGTCTAGCGGGGGCTGGGGCCAACGTCCTGACTTTC. Its translation: CASSLAGAGANVLTF.

The chain couples TRBV7-8 to TRBJ2-1; D remains ambiguous. Per the germline V gene, CDR1 is SGHVS and CDR2 is FQNEAQ. The CDR3 spans 11 residues. Trimming took 5 bases from V and 10 from J, leaving 9 bases between them. Here the CDR3 reads CASSMTEEQFF. Here the CDR3 DNA reads TGTGCCAGCAGCATGACTGAGGAGCAGTTCTTC. The whole variable domain, filled in from reference TRBV7-8 and TRBJ2-1, reads GAGVSQSPRYKVAKRGQDVALRCDPISGHVSLFWYQQALGQGPEFLTYFQNEAQLDKSGLPSDRFFAERPEGSVSTLKIQRTQQEDSAVYLCASSMTEEQFFGPGTRLTVL.

This chain uses TRBV29-1 with TRBJ2-2; TRBD2 agrees at 10 bases. Germline V gene sequence: CDR1 SQVTM, CDR2 ANQGSEA. After removal of 4 bases from V and 7 bases from J, the junction contained 6 bases not matched to a gene. The CDR3 runs to 14 residues. The CDR3, as DNA: TGCAGCGTTGGAACGGGACTAGCGAGCGGGGAGCTGTTTTTT. Its protein product is CSVGTGLASGELFF.

This chain uses TRBV5-4 with TRBJ2-7; D gene ambiguous. The CDR3 is 12 amino acids. V dropped 0 bases and J dropped 6 bases, with 7 bases sitting between them. CDR1 and CDR2 from the germline V gene are SGHNT and YYREEE (reference sequence). CDR3 DNA: TGTGCCAGCAGCTTGGGCTACAGCGAGCAGTACTTC. It translates to CASSLGYSEQYF.